These 29 T cell receptor beta chains originate from one sample sequenced in a study of blood T cell repertoires in COVID-19. Sequencing used immunoSEQ multiplex PCR; TCRdb keeps in-frame clones, though not all of them. The table has 190,000 or so clones, 87% seen once; the top ten hold about a tenth. The sequenced sample consisted of PBMCs or T cells enriched from blood (not recorded which). The source of these receptors is a man aged 18 to 30 with acute COVID-19.

This clone showed up just a few times. The rearrangement uses TRBV5-4 and TRBJ2-7; 7 bases agree with TRBD1. The junction had 6 bases not matched to a gene; V was cut back by 3 bases and J by 0 bases. The CDR3 consists of 15 residues. CDR1 is SGHNT and CDR2 is YYREEE in the germline V gene (reference sequence). The chain's CDR3 is CASSSRTGHSYEQYF. In DNA, the CDR3 is TGTGCCAGCAGCTCGCGGACAGGACACTCCTACGAGCAGTACTTC.

This clone was detected only once. The chain carries TRBV7-2 and TRBJ2-5; D might be TRBD1 (5 bases). Germline values: CDR1 SGHTA, CDR2 FQGNSA. The V end was cut by 3 bases, the J end by 5 bases, with 13 bases between. This CDR3 contains 14 residues. CDR3 DNA sequence: TGTGCCAGCAGCTTCTCCAAGGGGCTGGAGACCCAGTACTTC. Protein: CASSFSKGLETQYF.

This chain joins TRBV7-2 and TRBJ2-7, with D perhaps TRBD1 (6 bases). This CDR3 has 12 amino acids. Looked up from germline, CDR1 is SGHTA and CDR2 is FQGNSA. The V and J ends lost 6 bases and 6 bases respectively, with 12 bases between them. CDR3 nucleotide sequence: TGTGCCAGCAGTAATCAGGGGATCGAGCAGTACTTC. Amino acids: CASSNQGIEQYF.

This clone was seen only once. The J gene is TRBJ1-3, the V gene TRBV11-2, with D possibly matching TRBD1 (6 bases). The CDR3 totals 14 residues. The germline CDR1 and CDR2 sequences are SGHAT and FQNNGV. Between the trimmed V and J ends, which lost 7 bases and 4 bases, there was a span of 14 bases. CDR3 residues: CASTRGARGNTIYF. DNA of the CDR3: TGTGCCAGCACCCGGGGGGCGCGAGGAAACACCATATATTTT.

The chain joins TRBV7-2 to TRBJ2-3, with TRBD2 identical over 14 bases. The CDR3 length is 19 residues. Trimming cost V 5 bases and J 0 bases; bases outside gene matches: 10. Germline V gene sequence: CDR1 SGHTA, CDR2 FQGNSA. Written as DNA, the CDR3 is TGTGCCAGCAGCCCCACTAGGACTAGCGGGAGGCCGAGCACAGATACGCAGTATTTT. Translation: CASSPTRTSGRPSTDTQYF.

Only a few counts were recorded for this clone. The J gene is TRBJ2-7, the V gene TRBV10-3; 10 bases agree with TRBD1. The V gene end was trimmed by 6 bases and the J gene end by 0 bases; junction bases not matched to a gene: 2. This CDR3 region has 14 residues. Germline CDR1 is ENHRY and CDR2 is SYGVKD. CDR3 DNA: TGTGCCATCAGGGACAGGGGGAGCTCCTACGAGCAGTACTTC. This translates into CAIRDRGSSYEQYF.

The chain links TRBV21-1 to TRBJ2-1; the D call TRBD2 from the table was never checked on the DNA. TRBV21-1 is classified as a pseudogene. CDR3 length: 14 residues. Written as DNA, the CDR3 is TGTGCCAGCTCGGGACTAGCAACCTACAATGAGCAGTTCTTC. Amino acid sequence: CASSGLATYNEQFF.

J is TRBJ2-1 and V is TRBV10-3; a weak D match, TRBD2 (7 bases). Trimming shortened V by 6 bases and J by 8 bases, and 26 bases separated the two germline ends. In germline, CDR1 is ENHRY, CDR2 SYGVKD. The CDR3 spans 17 residues. The CDR3: CAIRPQSGAGDRDEQFF. The DNA of the CDR3 is TGTGCCATCAGGCCCCAGTCGGGGGCGGGAGATAGGGATGAGCAGTTCTTC.

The chain employs TRBV5-6 and TRBJ2-3; 8 bases are a match to TRBD2. The CDR3 runs 15 residues. Germline lookup yields CDR1 SGHDT and CDR2 YYEEEE. The V gene end was trimmed by 1 base and the J gene end by 1 base; junction bases not matched to a gene: 2. The CDR3 coding sequence is TGTGCCAGCAGCTTGTTGACTAGCGGCACAGATACGCAGTATTTT. Its protein is CASSLLTSGTDTQYF.

The chain joins TRBV5-1 to TRBJ1-1; D is unresolved. With 3 bases removed from V and 7 bases from J, the gap between germline ends came to 16 bases. The germline gives CDR1 SGHRS, CDR2 YFSETQ. This CDR3 is 14 amino acids long. Written as DNA, the CDR3 is TGCGCCAGCAGCTCCACTGCCCGCGCCGATGAAGCTTTCTTT. Translation gives CASSSTARADEAFF.

The chain is built from TRBV11-3 and TRBJ1-2, with a weak D call TRBD1 (6 bases). From germline, CDR1 is SGHNT and CDR2 YENEEA. This CDR3 comprises 14 residues. The germline V and J ends were trimmed by 3 bases and 4 bases, with 12 bases remaining between them. The chain's CDR3 is CASSFSTGSYGYTF. Here the CDR3 DNA reads TGTGCCAGCAGCTTCTCGACAGGCAGCTATGGCTACACCTTC.

V is TRBV14 and J is TRBJ2-1; 11 bases are a match to TRBD2. This CDR3 contains 13 residues. The germline CDR1 and CDR2 sequences are SGHDN and FVKESK. V lost 1 base, J lost 15 bases, and 5 bases stayed unmatched. The CDR3 sequence: CASSQGLAGILFF. For the CDR3, the DNA is TGTGCCAGCAGCCAAGGACTAGCGGGAATCCTGTTCTTC.

This chain uses TRBV7-9 with TRBJ1-2; D is ambiguous. The V end was cut by 5 bases, the J end by 5 bases, with 18 bases between. This CDR3 contains 15 residues. CDR1 and CDR2 (germline): SEHNR, FQNEAQ (reference sequence). CDR3 sequence reads: CASSPLGRVGYGYTF. DNA for the CDR3: TGTGCCAGCAGCCCCCTAGGGAGGGTCGGATATGGCTACACCTTC. Full variable domain (outside the CDR3, taken from reference TRBV7-9 and TRBJ1-2): DTGVSQNPRHKITKRGQNVTFRCDPISEHNRLYWYRQTLGQGPEFLTYFQNEAQLEKSRLLSDRFSAERPKGSFSTLEIQRTEQGDSAMYLCASSPLGRVGYGYTFGSGTRLTVV.

V usage is TRBV15 and J usage is TRBJ1-5; D gene unclear. Trimming shortened V by 8 bases and J by 2 bases, and 10 bases separated the two germline ends. Germline CDR1 and CDR2: LNHNV and YYDKDF (reference sequence). The CDR3 spans 13 residues. The CDR3 nucleotides read TGTGCCACCGGTGATAGAGGCAATCAGCCCCAGCATTTT. It codes for CATGDRGNQPQHF.

This clone was observed once. The chain employs TRBV7-8 and TRBJ2-7, with a tentative D call TRBD2 (6 bases). V lost 0 bases to trimming and J lost 6 bases, with 15 bases between them. Looked up from germline, CDR1 is SGHVS and CDR2 is FQNEAQ. The CDR3 runs to 15 residues. The CDR3 DNA sequence: TGTGCCAGCAGCTTAGCGCGAGCGGGCTTTGCCGAGCAGTACTTC. This gives the protein CASSLARAGFAEQYF.

The chain combines TRBV27 with TRBJ2-1; 9 bases fit TRBD2. V lost 3 bases and J lost 5; bases outside the gene matches: 2. CDR3 length: 14 residues. Germline V CDR1 and CDR2: MNHEY, SMNVEV (reference sequence). The CDR3 nucleotides read TGTGCCAGCAGTTTGGCTAGCGGGGACAATGAGCAGTTCTTC. Translation gives CASSLASGDNEQFF.

This clone came up once. This chain connects TRBV27 to TRBJ1-2; a weak D match, TRBD1 (6 bases). The CDR3 loop spans 13 amino acids. Germline assignment: CDR1 MNHEY and CDR2 SMNVEV (reference sequence). V lost 5 bases, J lost 6 bases, and 13 bases lay in between. The CDR3 sequence is CASSPQHRDGYTF. CDR3 nucleotides: TGTGCCAGCAGTCCCCAACACAGGGATGGCTACACCTTC.

This chain connects TRBV9 to TRBJ2-7; 8 positions match TRBD2. After removal of 0 bases from V and 4 bases from J, the junction contained 6 bases not matched to a gene. The CDR3 spans 15 residues. Germline V CDR1 and CDR2: SGDLS, YYNGEE. CDR3 loop: CASSVAATSVYEQYF. CDR3 sequence (DNA): TGTGCCAGCAGCGTAGCTGCGACTAGCGTTTACGAGCAGTACTTC. Full variable domain (remainder filled in from reference TRBV9 and TRBJ2-7): DSGVTQTPKHLITATGQRVTLRCSPRSGDLSVYWYQQSLDQGLQFLIQYYNGEERAKGNILERFSAQQFPDLHSELNLSSLELGDSALYFCASSVAATSVYEQYFGPGTRLTVT.

The chain employs TRBV18 and TRBJ1-2; possibly TRBD1 for D (5 bases). Trimming cost V 5 bases and J 7 bases, with 20 bases left between them. Germline loops: CDR1 KGHSH, CDR2 LQKENI. CDR3 size: 15 residues. CDR3 loop: CASSGQMDIFLGYTF. DNA of the CDR3: TGTGCCAGCTCAGGGCAGATGGACATCTTCCTTGGCTACACCTTC. The variable domain in full, with the rest retrieved from reference TRBV18 and TRBJ1-2, is NAGVMQNPRHLVRRRGQEARLRCSPMKGHSHVYWYRQLPEEGLKFMVYLQKENIIDESGMPKERFSAEFPKEGPSILRIQQVVRGDSAAYFCASSGQMDIFLGYTFGSGTRLTVV.

The gene calls are TRBV3-1 (or the pseudogene TRBV3-2) and TRBJ1-1; maybe TRBD1 (5 bases). V dropped 4 bases and J dropped 11 bases, with 14 bases sitting between them. From germline, CDR1 is LGHDT and CDR2 YNNKEL (reference sequence). This CDR3 comprises 12 residues. In DNA, the CDR3 is TGTGCCAGCAGCCTTTGGGCAGGGCCCGCTTTCTTT. Amino acid sequence: CASSLWAGPAFF.

A single count supports this clone. J is TRBJ1-3 and V is TRBV25-1, with 7 bases lining up with TRBD1. Germline-derived CDR1 and CDR2 are MGHDK and SYGVNS. The CDR3 length is 14 residues. Unmatched junction bases numbered 2, after V lost 2 bases and J lost 4 bases. CDR3: CASSEQGVGNTIYF. Here the CDR3 DNA reads TGTGCCAGCAGTGAACAGGGGGTGGGAAACACCATATATTTT.

The chain carries TRBV19 and TRBJ2-1; 9 positions match TRBD2. The CDR3 consists of 14 residues. Per germline, CDR1 LNHDA and CDR2 SQIVND (reference sequence). The J segment lost 4 bases and the V segment lost 7 bases, leaving 5 bases of the junction unmatched. The chain's CDR3 is CASTVAGAYNEQFF. In nucleotides, the CDR3 is TGTGCCAGTACGGTAGCGGGAGCGTACAATGAGCAGTTCTTC.

The chain joins TRBV9 to TRBJ2-3; 10 nucleotides line up with TRBD2. The J segment lost 4 bases and the V segment lost 3 bases, leaving 5 bases of the junction unmatched. Germline values: CDR1 SGDLS, CDR2 YYNGEE. The CDR3 extends over 15 amino acids. The CDR3 nucleotides read TGTGCCAGCAGCGCTAGCGGGAGATGGTCAGATACGCAGTATTTT. Translated: CASSASGRWSDTQYF.

J is TRBJ2-5 and V is TRBV28; TRBD1 is a possible D gene (6 bases). CDR1 MDHEN and CDR2 SYDVKM come from the germline V gene. The CDR3 loop spans 14 amino acids. Trimming took off 8 bases at V and 4 bases at J, with 17 bases between the two ends. The CDR3: CASRLGVGAETQYF. CDR3 DNA: TGTGCCAGCCGCCTTGGGGTGGGGGCAGAGACCCAGTACTTC. Full variable domain (remainder filled in from reference TRBV28 and TRBJ2-5): DVKVTQSSRYLVKRTGEKVFLECVQDMDHENMFWYRQDPGLGLRLIYFSYDVKMKEKGDIPEGYSVSREKKERFSLILESASTNQTSMYLCASRLGVGAETQYFGPGTRLLVL.

The J gene is TRBJ2-1, the V gene TRBV7-6; the D gene is possibly TRBD2 (6 bases). This CDR3 is 16 amino acids long. Germline CDR1 and CDR2: SGHVS and FNYEAQ. Trimming removed 4 bases from V and 6 bases from J, with 19 bases in between. CDR3 coding DNA: TGTGCCAGCAGCTCACCTGGGAGAGGGGAGGCCAATGAGCAGTTCTTC. Its protein is CASSSPGRGEANEQFF.

DNA for the CDR3: TGTGCCAGCAGCCCTGGAAAGGGGGTTGGATTCCAAGAGACCCAGTACTTC. Translating it yields CASSPGKGVGFQETQYF. The chain combines TRBV7-8 with TRBJ2-5, with D perhaps TRBD1 (6 bases). The CDR3 is 17 residues long. Trimming stripped 5 bases from V and 1 base from J, with 20 bases between. Germline values: CDR1 SGHVS, CDR2 FQNEAQ.

The V and J genes are TRBV6-2 or TRBV6-3 and TRBJ2-7; D may be TRBD1 (6 bases). Trimming stripped 5 bases from V and 3 bases from J, with 17 bases between. Germline loops: CDR1 MNHEY, CDR2 SVGEGT. CDR3 length equals 15 residues. CDR3 DNA sequence: TGTGCCAGCAGTCCCCGAGGGGGAAGCAACTACGAGCAGTACTTC. The encoded protein is CASSPRGGSNYEQYF.

The chain combines TRBV11-3 with TRBJ2-1, with TRBD1 matching 9 bases. Germline V gene data show CDR1 as SGHNT and CDR2 as YENEEA. The CDR3 contains 16 residues. J lost 5 bases, V lost 4 bases, and 9 bases had no gene match. This CDR3 is CASSSIRDRVNNEQFF. The CDR3 DNA reads TGTGCCAGCAGCTCCATCCGGGACAGGGTAAACAATGAGCAGTTCTTC.

The table lists this clone with a count of one. The V and J genes are TRBV28 and TRBJ1-4; D is undetermined. This CDR3 spans 12 amino acids. The V end was cut by 5 bases, the J end by 8 bases, with 9 bases between. Germline CDR1 reads MDHEN; CDR2 reads SYDVKM. Written as DNA, the CDR3 is TGTGCCAGCAGTCCCGCCTACGAAAAACTGTTTTTT. This codes for CASSPAYEKLFF.